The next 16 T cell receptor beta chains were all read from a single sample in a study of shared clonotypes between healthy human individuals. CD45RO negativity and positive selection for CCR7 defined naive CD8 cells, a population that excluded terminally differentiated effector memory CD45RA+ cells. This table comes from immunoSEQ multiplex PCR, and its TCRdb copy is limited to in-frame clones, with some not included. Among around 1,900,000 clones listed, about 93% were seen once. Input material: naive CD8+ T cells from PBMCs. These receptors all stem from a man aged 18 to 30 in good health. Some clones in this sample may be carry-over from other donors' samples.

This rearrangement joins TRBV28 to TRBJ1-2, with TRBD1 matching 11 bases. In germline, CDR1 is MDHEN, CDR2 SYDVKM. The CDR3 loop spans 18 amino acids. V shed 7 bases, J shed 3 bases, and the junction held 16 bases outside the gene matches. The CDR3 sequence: CASNTPRDRGIRDYGYTF. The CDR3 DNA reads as TGTGCCAGCAATACCCCAAGGGACAGGGGGATTCGAGACTATGGCTACACCTTC.

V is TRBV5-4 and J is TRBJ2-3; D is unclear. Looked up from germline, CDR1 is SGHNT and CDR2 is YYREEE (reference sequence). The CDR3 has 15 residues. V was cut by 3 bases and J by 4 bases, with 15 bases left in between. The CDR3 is CASSSGPLLPDTQYF. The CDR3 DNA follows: TGTGCCAGCAGCTCAGGACCCCTATTGCCAGATACGCAGTATTTT.

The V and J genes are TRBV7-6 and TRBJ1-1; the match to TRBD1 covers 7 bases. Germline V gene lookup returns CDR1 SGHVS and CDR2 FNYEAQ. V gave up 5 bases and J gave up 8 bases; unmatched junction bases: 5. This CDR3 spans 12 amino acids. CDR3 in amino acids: CASSGIQGEAFF. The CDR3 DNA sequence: TGTGCCAGCAGCGGAATACAGGGGGAAGCTTTCTTT.

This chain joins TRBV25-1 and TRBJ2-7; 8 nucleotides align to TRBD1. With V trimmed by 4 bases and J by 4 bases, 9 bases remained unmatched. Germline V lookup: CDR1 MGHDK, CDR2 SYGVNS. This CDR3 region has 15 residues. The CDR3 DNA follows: TGTGCCAGCAGTGGACGGACAGGGCACACGTACGAGCAGTACTTC. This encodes CASSGRTGHTYEQYF.

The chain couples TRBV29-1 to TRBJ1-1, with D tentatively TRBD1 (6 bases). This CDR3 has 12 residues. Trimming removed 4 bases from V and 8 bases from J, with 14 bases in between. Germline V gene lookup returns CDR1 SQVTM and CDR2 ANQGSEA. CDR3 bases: TGCAGCGTTGTATGGAGGGGGGGAGAAGCTTTCTTT. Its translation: CSVVWRGGEAFF.

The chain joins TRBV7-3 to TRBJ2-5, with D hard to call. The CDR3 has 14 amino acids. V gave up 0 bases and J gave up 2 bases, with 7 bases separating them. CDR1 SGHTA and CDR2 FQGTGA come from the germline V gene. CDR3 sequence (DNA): TGTGCCAGCAGCTTAACAGGGCGGCAAGAGACCCAGTACTTC. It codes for CASSLTGRQETQYF.

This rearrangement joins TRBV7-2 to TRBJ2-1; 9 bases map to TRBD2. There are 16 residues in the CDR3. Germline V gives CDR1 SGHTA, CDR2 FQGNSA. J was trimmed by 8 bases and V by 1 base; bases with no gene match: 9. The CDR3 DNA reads TGTGCCAGCAGCTTAGTGGCGGGAGGGCCTTTGGATGAGCAGTTCTTC. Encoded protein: CASSLVAGGPLDEQFF.

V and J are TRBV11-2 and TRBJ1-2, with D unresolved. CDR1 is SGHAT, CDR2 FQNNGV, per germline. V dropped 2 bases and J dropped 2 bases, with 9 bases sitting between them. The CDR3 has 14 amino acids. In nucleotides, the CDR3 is TGTGCCAGCAGCTTAATAGAGATGAACTATGGCTACACCTTC. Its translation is CASSLIEMNYGYTF.

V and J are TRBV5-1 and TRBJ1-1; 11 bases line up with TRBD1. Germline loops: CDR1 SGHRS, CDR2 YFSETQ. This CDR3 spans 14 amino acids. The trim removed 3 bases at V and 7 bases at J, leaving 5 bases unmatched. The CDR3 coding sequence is TGCGCCAGCAGCTCGGGACAGGGGGTGGATGAAGCTTTCTTT. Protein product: CASSSGQGVDEAFF. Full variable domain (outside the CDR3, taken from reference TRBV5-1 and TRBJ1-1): KAGVTQTPRYLIKTRGQQVTLSCSPISGHRSVSWYQQTPGQGLQFLFEYFSETQRNKGNFPGRFSGRQFSNSRSEMNVSTLELGDSALYLCASSSGQGVDEAFFGQGTRLTVV.

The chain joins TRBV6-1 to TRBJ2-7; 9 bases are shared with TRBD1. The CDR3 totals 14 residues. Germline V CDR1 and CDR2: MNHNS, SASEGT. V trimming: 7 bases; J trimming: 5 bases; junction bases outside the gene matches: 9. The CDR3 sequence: CASMTGTGYNEQYF. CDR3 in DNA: TGTGCCAGCATGACCGGGACAGGGTACAACGAGCAGTACTTC.

The CDR3 region is CASSETGSPYQPQHF. The CDR3 DNA reads TGTGCCAGCAGTGAAACAGGGAGCCCTTATCAGCCCCAGCATTTT. The V and J genes are TRBV6-1 and TRBJ1-5; the D gene is possibly TRBD1 (6 bases). Trimming removed 2 bases from V and 5 bases from J, with 13 bases in between. The V gene's germline CDR1 is MNHNS and CDR2 SASEGT. The CDR3 covers 15 residues.

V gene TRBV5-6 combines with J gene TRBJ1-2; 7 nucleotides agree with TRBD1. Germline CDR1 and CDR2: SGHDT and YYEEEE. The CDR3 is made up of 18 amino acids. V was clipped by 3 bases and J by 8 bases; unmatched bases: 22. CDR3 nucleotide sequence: TGTGCCAGCAGCTCTTCGTCAACCGGGACAGTCTGGGGGAAAGGCTACACCTTC. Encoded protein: CASSSSSTGTVWGKGYTF.

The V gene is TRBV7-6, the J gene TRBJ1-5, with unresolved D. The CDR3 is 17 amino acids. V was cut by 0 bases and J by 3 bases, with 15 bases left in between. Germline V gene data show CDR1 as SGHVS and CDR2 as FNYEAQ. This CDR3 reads CASSLAPDLTSNQPQHF. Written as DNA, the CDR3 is TGTGCCAGCAGCTTAGCGCCGGACCTGACTTCCAATCAGCCCCAGCATTTT. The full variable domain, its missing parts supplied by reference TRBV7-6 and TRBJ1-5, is GAGVSQSPRYKVTKRGQDVALRCDPISGHVSLYWYRQALGQGPEFLTYFNYEAQQDKSGLPNDRFSAERPEGSISTLTIQRTEQRDSAMYRCASSLAPDLTSNQPQHFGDGTRLSIL.

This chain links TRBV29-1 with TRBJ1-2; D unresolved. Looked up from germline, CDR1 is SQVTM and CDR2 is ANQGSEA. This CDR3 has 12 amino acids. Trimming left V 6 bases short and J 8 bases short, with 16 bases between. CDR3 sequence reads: CSVLLTTGGYTF. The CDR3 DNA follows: TGCAGCGTACTACTAACCACTGGGGGCTACACCTTC.

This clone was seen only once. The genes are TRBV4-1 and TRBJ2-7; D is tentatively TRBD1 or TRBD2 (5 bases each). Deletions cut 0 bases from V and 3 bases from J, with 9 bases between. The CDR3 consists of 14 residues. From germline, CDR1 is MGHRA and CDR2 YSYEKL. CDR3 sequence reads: CASSQEVGGYEQYF. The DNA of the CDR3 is TGCGCCAGCAGCCAAGAGGTTGGGGGCTACGAGCAGTACTTC.

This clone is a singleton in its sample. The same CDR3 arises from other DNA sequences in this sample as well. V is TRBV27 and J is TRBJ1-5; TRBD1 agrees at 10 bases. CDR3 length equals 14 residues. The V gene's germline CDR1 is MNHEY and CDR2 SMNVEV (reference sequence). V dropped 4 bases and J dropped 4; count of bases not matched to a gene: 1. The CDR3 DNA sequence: TGTGCCAGCAGTTGGACAGGGGGGAATCAGCCCCAGCATTTT. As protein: CASSWTGGNQPQHF.